This entry concerns a single T cell receptor beta chain. The antigen is undetermined. This entry comes from a study of early T cells in non-severe SARS-CoV-2 infection. Study details: Whole-blood bulk RNA, unsorted, was sequenced, and chains were unpaired. Study-wide findings and caveats: Private and CD4 specificities were missed by VDJdb matching, skewed to anti-spike CD8.

Per germline, CDR1 SGHKS and CDR2 YYEKEE (reference sequence). The germline V and J ends were trimmed by 1 base and 4 bases, with 12 bases remaining between them. This CDR3 has 15 residues. Attached unique molecular identifiers marked individual cDNA molecules. TCRdb re-called the 5' RACE reads through MiXCR, storing one row per CDR3 protein. The table lists around 40,000 distinct CDR3 sequences, roughly 11% of them singletons. The sequenced sample was whole blood. The TCR sequence derives from an adult who was a healthcare worker with PCR-confirmed SARS-CoV-2 infection or an uninfected control (not recorded which). The rearrangement uses TRBV5-5 and TRBJ1-5; tentatively, D is TRBD1 (5 bases). The CDR3 spells CASSLNWGKNQPQHF. CDR3 sequence (DNA): TGTGCCAGCAGCTTGAATTGGGGGAAGAATCAGCCCCAGCATTTT.